This TCR beta chain was obtained from a study of cytomegalovirus exposure and HLA in healthy donors. Donors consisted of healthy bone marrow donors. The CDR3 extends over 13 amino acids. The PCR was carried out with 60 Vbeta primers and 13 Jbeta primers. Assay: immunoSEQ multiplex PCR; the TCRdb copy retains only in-frame clones and omits some. The sample holds over 150,000 clones, roughly 75% seen once. This clone is a singleton in its sample. Its matching antigen is unknown. Study-level findings and limits: Using a false discovery rate of 0.05, a later analysis showed that some 16,000 TCR beta sequences were associated with HLA alleles.

Sequenced material: PBMCs. The gene calls are TRBV21-1 and TRBJ2-2; the table names TRBD2, a call not compared with the DNA. TRBV21-1 is a listed pseudogene. This sequence was found in a male donor in good health and CMV-seronegative. CDR3 bases: TGTGCCAGCAGCACTTGTAACACCGGGGAGCTGTTTTTT. Encoded protein: CASSTCNTGELFF.